This TCR beta chain was identified in a study of blood T cells in healthy people across ages. A second PCR, run for roughly 6 to 11 cycles, used a sample-barcoded 5' primer plus a J-beta primer mix. TCRdb itself ran the 5' RACE reads through MiXCR, one entry per CDR3 protein. The top ten clones hold 13% of a sample with approximately 810,000 distinct CDR3 sequences, about 36% of them seen once. The ends were cut back, 0 bases at V and 6 bases at J, with 10 bases in the middle. The CDR3 spans 14 residues. Germline CDR1 reads SGHRS; CDR2 reads YFSETQ. This clonotype was seen at least ten times. The TCR sequence derives from a man between 18 and 35 years old in good health. The chain is built from TRBV5-1 and TRBJ1-5, with unresolved D. Sequencing was carried out using blood. The CDR3 loop reads CASSLDADGQPQHF. The CDR3 DNA sequence: TGCGCCAGCAGCTTGGACGCGGATGGTCAGCCCCAGCATTTT.